This T cell receptor beta chain was found in a study of T cell responses to AZD1222 COVID-19 vaccine. Findings and caveats of the study: Spike as a whole was targeted by vaccine-associated CD4 TCRs, dominant at 160-218 and 743-854. Two AZD1222 administrations were followed by greater Spike-specific TCR breadth and depth. Clonal diversity may have been underestimated, and the donors were mostly white British, with more females than males. Unmutated variant regions are reportedly targeted by nearly half of spike-specific TCRs.

Trimming removed 7 bases from V and 1 base from J, with 8 bases in between. The CDR3 runs to 12 residues. The germline CDR1 and CDR2 sequences are SGHRS and YFSETQ. Points on this clone: Its antigen is not identified.

Libraries were prepared by immunoSEQ multiplex PCR; TCRdb keeps only in-frame clonotypes and omits some of them. The sample carries 100,000 to 150,000 clones, about 91% recorded once. This TCR came from an adult who received the AZD1222 COVID-19 vaccine. The chain joins TRBV5-1 to TRBJ1-1, with D uncertain. Sequenced here: peripheral blood, sampled 28 days after the second AZD1222 dose. In nucleotides, the CDR3 is TGCGCCAGCTACTCACAGAACACTGAAGCTTTCTTT. Amino acids: CASYSQNTEAFF.